A single TCR beta chain is shown here with its context. This specimen belongs to a study of T cell changes during pregnancy in multiple sclerosis. The CDR3 has 15 residues. Germline V gives CDR1 SGHRS, CDR2 YFSETQ. V lost 2 bases and J 0 bases, leaving 12 bases between the germline ends. Sequencing was performed with immunoSEQ multiplex PCR; in TCRdb, only in-frame clones are kept and a portion is missing. This table holds roughly 40,000 clones, approximately 94% found once. The material sequenced was peripheral blood, taken in the third trimester of pregnancy. The sequence was obtained from a female donor with multiple sclerosis, enrolled in a pregnancy study. J is TRBJ2-7 and V is TRBV5-1; D gene uncertain. The CDR3 DNA follows: TGCGCCAGCAGCTTCCAACGGGTGAACTCCTACGAGCAGTACTTC. It translates to CASSFQRVNSYEQYF.